These 18 T cell receptor beta chains were all obtained from the same sample, sequenced in a study of Graves' ophthalmopathy and Graves' hyperthyroidism. Amplifying from RNA transcripts, the study obtained TCR beta CDR3 regions. Following a first-round RT-PCR that used HTBI primers, a second-round multiplex PCR was carried out. TCRdb analysed the multiplex PCR reads with MiXCR anew, one entry per CDR3 protein. The table lists about 230,000 distinct CDR3 sequences, 45% of them singletons. The sequenced sample was peripheral blood. Receptors originate from an adult man with Graves' ophthalmopathy.

The V and J genes are TRBV12-3 or TRBV12-4 and TRBJ2-2; 10 bases align to TRBD1. The J segment lost 6 bases and the V segment lost 4 bases, leaving 8 bases of the junction unmatched. The CDR3 consists of 16 residues. The CDR3 loop is CASSSRDRGLAGELFF. In DNA, the CDR3 is TGTGCCAGCAGTTCCCGGGACAGGGGCCTAGCCGGGGAGCTGTTTTTT.

The chain carries TRBV6-5 and TRBJ2-2; D is uncertain. Germline loops: CDR1 MNHEY, CDR2 SVGAGI. Trimming took off 5 bases at V and 0 bases at J, with 13 bases between the two ends. The CDR3 sequence is 16 residues long. CDR3 sequence: CASSEAAASNTGELFF. For the CDR3, the DNA is TGTGCCAGCAGTGAGGCGGCGGCCTCGAACACCGGGGAGCTGTTTTTT.

This clonotype has just a few counts. The chain recombines TRBV15 with TRBJ2-7; D tentatively fits TRBD1 or TRBD2 (5 bases each). Per the germline V gene, CDR1 is LNHNV and CDR2 is YYDKDF (reference sequence). CDR3 size: 15 residues. V lost 5 bases to trimming and J lost 3 bases, with 17 bases between them. In DNA, the CDR3 is TGTGCCACCAGCGGGGAATACGGTGGGGGCTACGAGCAGTACTTC. Protein product: CATSGEYGGGYEQYF.

About this clonotype: A much larger clone differs from this one at a single base, so this may be a read error. It is likely a read error, because the conserved phenylalanine at the end of the CDR3 is missing. The V gene is TRBV28, the J gene TRBJ2-7; 9 positions match TRBD2. J was trimmed by 5 bases and V by 4 bases; bases with no gene match: 12. This CDR3 is 16 amino acids long. Germline V gives CDR1 MDHEN, CDR2 SYDVKM. CDR3 sequence: CASSSALAGEDDEQYS. CDR3 nucleotides: TGTGCCAGCAGTTCCGCCTTAGCGGGAGAGGATGACGAGCAGTACTCC.

This chain joins TRBV5-4 and TRBJ2-5, with D perhaps TRBD1 (6 bases). The germline V gene encodes CDR1 SGHNT and CDR2 YYREEE (reference sequence). The V end was cut by 7 bases, the J end by 0 bases, with 16 bases between. CDR3 size: 15 residues. CDR3 protein: CASSLITGNQETQYF. Written as DNA, the CDR3 is TGTGCCAGCTCCTTAATCACAGGGAACCAAGAGACCCAGTACTTC.

V is TRBV10-3 and J is TRBJ2-5; D ambiguous. From germline, CDR1 is ENHRY and CDR2 SYGVKD. The V and J ends lost 5 bases and 2 bases respectively, with 15 bases between them. There are 15 residues in the CDR3. CDR3 residues: CAISYSTARQETQYF. The CDR3 nucleotides read TGTGCCATCAGTTACTCGACCGCGAGGCAAGAGACCCAGTACTTC.

Note on this clonotype: Possible read error: a much larger clone is one base away. The V and J genes are TRBV2 and TRBJ1-1; possibly TRBD1 for D (5 bases). The CDR3 extends over 14 amino acids. V lost 7 bases, J lost 4 bases, and 16 bases lay in between. Per the germline V gene, CDR1 is SNHLY and CDR2 is FYNNEI. In nucleotides, the CDR3 is TGTGCCAGCACCGAGGGACGGCTGAGCACTGAAGCTTTCTTT. Translated, it gives CASTEGRLSTEAFF.

The chain is built from TRBV4-1 and TRBJ2-5; D perhaps matches TRBD2 (5 bases). Trimming left V 1 base short and J 3 bases short, with 9 bases between. The CDR3 is 14 amino acids. The germline gives CDR1 MGHRA, CDR2 YSYEKL. CDR3 sequence reads: CASSQVPGKETQYF. Here the CDR3 DNA reads TGCGCCAGCAGCCAAGTACCGGGAAAAGAGACCCAGTACTTC.

There are a few counts of this clonotype. The chain combines TRBV12-3 or TRBV12-4 with TRBJ2-5; no clear D. This CDR3 contains 16 residues. The V gene lost 5 bases and the J gene lost 5 bases, with 21 bases spanning the gap. CDR3 loop: CASSPGLNQPRETQYF. The CDR3 nucleotides read TGTGCCAGCAGTCCGGGCCTTAATCAGCCCCGGGAGACCCAGTACTTC.

The rearrangement uses TRBV5-1 and TRBJ2-7, with 8 bases lining up with TRBD1. Germline CDR1 reads SGHRS; CDR2 reads YFSETQ. J gave up 5 bases and V 0 bases, and 7 bases lay outside the gene matches. The CDR3 loop spans 15 amino acids. The CDR3 spells CASSLDPGQVDEQYF. The CDR3 bases are TGCGCCAGCAGCTTGGATCCGGGACAGGTGGACGAGCAGTACTTC.

The chain is built from TRBV6-2 or TRBV6-3 and TRBJ1-2, with no clear D. The V end was cut by 0 bases, the J end by 1 base, with 9 bases between. The CDR3 runs 15 residues. CDR1 and CDR2 from the germline V gene are MNHEY and SVGEGT. The CDR3 sequence: CASSYSTAGNYGYTF. The CDR3 DNA follows: TGTGCCAGCAGTTACTCGACCGCCGGTAACTATGGCTACACCTTC.

This clonotype was counted between two and nine times. The V gene is TRBV6-2 or TRBV6-3, the J gene TRBJ2-5, with TRBD2 identical over 10 bases. This CDR3 region has 15 residues. After removal of 0 bases from V and 4 bases from J, the junction contained 2 bases not matched to a gene. Germline CDR1 and CDR2: MNHEY and SVGEGT. The CDR3 DNA reads as TGTGCCAGCAGTTACTCGTTAGCGGGAGGAGAGACCCAGTACTTC. This gives the protein CASSYSLAGGETQYF.

Notes on this clonotype: Possible read error: a much larger clone is one base away. No conserved phenylalanine or tryptophan is present at the end of the CDR3, so a read error is the likely explanation. The V gene is TRBV7-9, the J gene TRBJ1-1, with TRBD1 as a possible D gene (5 bases). The germline V gene encodes CDR1 SEHNR and CDR2 FQNEAQ (reference sequence). This CDR3 has 15 amino acids. V lost 0 bases and J lost 3, with 11 bases in between. The CDR3 spells CASSLAARGDTEAFS. Here the CDR3 DNA reads TGTGCCAGCAGCTTAGCGGCAAGAGGGGACACTGAAGCTTTCTCT.

V is TRBV24-1 and J is TRBJ2-2, with D perhaps TRBD1 (5 bases). Germline V gives CDR1 KGHDR, CDR2 SFDVKD. The CDR3 runs 14 residues. With 1 base removed from V and 6 bases from J, the gap between germline ends came to 8 bases. The CDR3 bases are TGTGCCACCAGTGATTTCAGGGAATCCGGGGAGCTGTTTTTT. Its protein product is CATSDFRESGELFF.

Only a few counts were recorded for this clonotype. The rearrangement joins TRBV10-3 to TRBJ2-7; the match to TRBD2 covers 12 bases. Losses at the gene ends were 3 bases for V and 4 bases for J; bases not matched to a gene: 10. The CDR3 contains 17 residues. The germline CDR1 and CDR2 sequences are ENHRY and SYGVKD. CDR3 sequence reads: CAISDHPPTSGSYEQYF. Here the CDR3 DNA reads TGTGCCATCAGTGACCACCCACCGACTAGCGGGAGTTACGAGCAGTACTTC.

This clonotype was detected ten times or more. This chain links TRBV5-4 with TRBJ2-7; TRBD2 agrees at 9 bases. V trimming: 0 bases; J trimming: 4 bases; junction bases outside the gene matches: 2. The CDR3 spans 14 residues. The germline gives CDR1 SGHNT, CDR2 YYREEE (reference sequence). The CDR3 loop is CASSLALAGYEQYF. DNA for the CDR3: TGTGCCAGCAGCTTGGCCCTAGCGGGATACGAGCAGTACTTC.

The chain has TRBV5-4 and TRBJ1-2; tentative D call: TRBD1 (6 bases). Trimming took 4 bases from V and 7 from J, leaving 17 bases between them. The germline V gene has CDR1 SGHNT and CDR2 YYREEE (reference sequence). The CDR3 totals 14 residues. CDR3 nucleotide sequence: TGTGCCAGCAGCGTATTACAGGGTGTCAGTGGCTACACCTTC. It encodes CASSVLQGVSGYTF.

Ten or more counts support this clonotype. The chain joins TRBV7-2 to TRBJ1-5, with D perhaps TRBD1 (6 bases). The V gene lost 6 bases and the J gene lost 4 bases, with 10 bases spanning the gap. Per germline, CDR1 SGHTA and CDR2 FQGNSA. CDR3 size: 13 residues. CDR3 amino acids: CASSWTANQPQHF. The CDR3 DNA sequence: TGTGCCAGCAGTTGGACAGCTAATCAGCCCCAGCATTTT. Based on the CDR3 plus reference TRBV7-2 and TRBJ1-5, the full variable domain is GAGVSQSPSNKVTEKGKDVELRCDPISGHTALYWYRQSLGQGLEFLIYFQGNSAPDKSGLPSDRFSAERTGGSVSTLTIQRTQQEDSAVYLCASSWTANQPQHFGDGTRLSIL.